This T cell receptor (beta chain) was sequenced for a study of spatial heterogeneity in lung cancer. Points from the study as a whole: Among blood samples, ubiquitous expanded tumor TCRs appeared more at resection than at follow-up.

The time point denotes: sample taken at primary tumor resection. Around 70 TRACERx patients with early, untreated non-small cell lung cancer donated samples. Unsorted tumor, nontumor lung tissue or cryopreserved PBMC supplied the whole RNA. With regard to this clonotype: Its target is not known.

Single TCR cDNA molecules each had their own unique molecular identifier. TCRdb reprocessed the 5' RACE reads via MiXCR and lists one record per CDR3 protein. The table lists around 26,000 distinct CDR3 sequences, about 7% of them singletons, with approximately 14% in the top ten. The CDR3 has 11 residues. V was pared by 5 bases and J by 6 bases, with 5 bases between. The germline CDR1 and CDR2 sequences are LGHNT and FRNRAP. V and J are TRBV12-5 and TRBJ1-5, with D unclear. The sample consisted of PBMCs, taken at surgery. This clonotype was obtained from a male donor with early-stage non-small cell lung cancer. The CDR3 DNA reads TGTGCTAGTGGTACCCGTCAGCCCCAGCATTTT. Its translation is CASGTRQPQHF.